This T cell receptor (beta chain) was captured by sequencing in a study of T cells after yellow fever vaccination. Study-level points and caveats: Clonotypes found in both CD4 and CD8 compartments made up a small share. Abundant clonotypes from the bulk population could get into FACS-sorted repertoires as contaminants. Clones from primary vaccination mostly reappeared after the booster (less than 98% CD4, around 90% CD8).

Template switching with 5'RACE generated the TCR cDNA and added a universal primer site and UMIs. TCRdb called the 5' RACE reads again in MiXCR, with one record for every CDR3 protein. The sample contains some 350,000 distinct CDR3 sequences, more than 8.5% of which appear only once. This clonotype was detected only a few times. The antigen remains unidentified. CDR3 size: 17 residues. The ends were cut back, 3 bases at V and 0 bases at J, with 16 bases in the middle. Germline loops: CDR1 SGHRS, CDR2 YFSETQ. The starting material was PBMCs, obtained on the day of the first yellow fever vaccination. The J gene is TRBJ2-1, the V gene TRBV5-1; no firm D call. The source of this sequence is a man between 18 and 35 years old who received the YFV17D yellow fever vaccine. CDR3 in DNA: TGCGCCAGCAGCTCCCTAACGACGCCCCGCTCCTACAATGAGCAGTTCTTC. Translated, it gives CASSSLTTPRSYNEQFF.